The 30 T cell receptor beta chains presented below share a single source sample, sequenced in a study of cytomegalovirus exposure and HLA in healthy donors. 60 Vbeta and 13 Jbeta primers were used in PCR. The data were produced by immunoSEQ multiplex PCR, yet TCRdb's version contains in-frame clones alone and is incomplete. The table lists roughly 110,000 clones, approximately 70% of them singletons. Sequences were obtained from PBMCs. The receptors come from a boy younger than 18 in good health and CMV-seronegative.

The rearrangement joins TRBV10-3 to TRBJ2-5; D gene uncertain. This CDR3 comprises 16 residues. V lost 8 bases and J lost 1, with 20 bases in between. The germline V gene has CDR1 ENHRY and CDR2 SYGVKD. This CDR3 is CAISSPERFGQETQYF. The DNA of the CDR3 is TGTGCCATCTCTTCCCCGGAGAGGTTTGGCCAAGAGACCCAGTACTTC.

V gene TRBV6-1 combines with J gene TRBJ1-1; tentative D call: TRBD1 (5 bases). V lost 0 bases, J lost 2 bases, and 13 bases lay in between. This CDR3 has 16 amino acids. Per germline, CDR1 MNHNS and CDR2 SASEGT. CDR3 protein: CASSEAGGVPNTEAFF. The CDR3 DNA reads TGTGCCAGCAGTGAAGCCGGGGGAGTCCCTAACACTGAAGCTTTCTTT.

This clone was found once. The chain couples TRBV11-3 to TRBJ1-5; D unresolved. Per the germline V gene, CDR1 is SGHNT and CDR2 is YENEEA. The CDR3 covers 13 residues. Trimming shortened V by 3 bases and J by 3 bases, and 6 bases separated the two germline ends. In nucleotides, the CDR3 is TGTGCCAGCAGCTTGGAGTCCAATCAGCCCCAGCATTTT. Protein: CASSLESNQPQHF. The full variable domain, its missing parts supplied by reference TRBV11-3 and TRBJ1-5, is EAGVVQSPRYKIIEKKQPVAFWCNPISGHNTLYWYLQNLGQGPELLIRYENEEAVDDSQLPKDRFSAERLKGVDSTLKIQPAELGDSAVYLCASSLESNQPQHFGDGTRLSIL.

The rearrangement joins TRBV5-1 to TRBJ2-7; TRBD2 might be the D (6 bases). Germline CDR1 SGHRS, CDR2 YFSETQ. The CDR3 has 14 residues. The V end was cut by 2 bases, the J end by 2 bases, with 11 bases between. DNA of the CDR3: TGCGCCAGCAGCTTTATATCGGGAGCCTACGAGCAGTACTTC. Residues: CASSFISGAYEQYF.

As to this clone: An end of the junction does not agree with germline; a read error may underlie this. This rearrangement joins TRBV15 to TRBJ2-7, with TRBD1 as a possible D gene (6 bases). Germline V lookup: CDR1 LNHNV, CDR2 YYDKDF (reference sequence). This CDR3 is built from 14 residues. The CDR3 reads CATSADRTTYEQCF. The CDR3 bases are TGTGCCACCAGTGCCGACAGGACAACCTACGAGCAGTGCTTC.

This clone has only one observation. V and J are TRBV5-4 and TRBJ2-3, with D unclear. In germline, CDR1 is SGHNT, CDR2 YYREEE (reference sequence). V was trimmed by 2 bases and J by 0 bases, leaving 7 bases between them. This CDR3 comprises 14 residues. The CDR3 loop reads CASSFYTSTDTQYF. The CDR3 bases are TGTGCCAGCAGCTTTTATACTAGCACAGATACGCAGTATTTT.

This rearrangement joins TRBV6-1 to TRBJ1-5, with 7 bases identical to TRBD1. V was clipped by 1 base and J by 6 bases; unmatched bases: 0. CDR3 length: 13 residues. Germline-derived CDR1 and CDR2 are MNHNS and SASEGT. This CDR3 reads CASSEEGAQPQHF. The CDR3, as DNA: TGTGCCAGCAGTGAAGAGGGGGCTCAGCCCCAGCATTTT.

This clone appeared once. This sequence joins TRBV18 and TRBJ1-5; tentative D call: TRBD1 (5 bases). The length of the CDR3 is 13 residues. Trimming removed 0 bases at V and 6 bases at J, with 6 bases between. The V gene's germline CDR1 is KGHSH and CDR2 LQKENI. CDR3 DNA sequence: TGTGCCAGCTCACCACCCCAGGGTCAGCCCCAGCATTTT. Protein: CASSPPQGQPQHF.

The chain employs TRBV7-2 and TRBJ1-2; the match to TRBD1 covers 8 bases. Germline values: CDR1 SGHTA, CDR2 FQGNSA. V shed 1 base, J shed 6 bases, and the junction held 4 bases outside the gene matches. The length of the CDR3 is 14 residues. CDR3 in amino acids: CASSLEDRDDGYTF. The CDR3, as DNA: TGTGCCAGCAGCTTAGAGGACAGGGATGATGGCTACACCTTC.

The chain carries TRBV7-2 and TRBJ2-7, with D possibly matching TRBD2 (7 bases). The CDR3 runs to 15 residues. Germline V gene lookup returns CDR1 SGHTA and CDR2 FQGNSA. V was shortened by 6 bases and J by 4 bases, with 19 bases between the two germline ends. The CDR3 coding sequence is TGTGCCAGCAGAAAGGGGGTGGGACTAATGTACGAGCAGTACTTC. Its protein product is CASRKGVGLMYEQYF. The full variable domain, in which reference TRBV7-2 and TRBJ2-7 provide the parts outside the CDR3, is GAGVSQSPSNKVTEKGKDVELRCDPISGHTALYWYRQSLGQGLEFLIYFQGNSAPDKSGLPSDRFSAERTGGSVSTLTIQRTQQEDSAVYLCASRKGVGLMYEQYFGPGTRLTVT.

This clone was seen only a few times. V gene TRBV5-1 combines with J gene TRBJ2-7; 8 nucleotides align to TRBD1. The germline V gene has CDR1 SGHRS and CDR2 YFSETQ. V shed 3 bases and J 1 base; nucleotides not matched to a gene: 9. The CDR3 spans 16 residues. The CDR3 sequence is CASSSDTGGGSYEQYF. CDR3 bases: TGCGCCAGCAGCTCCGATACAGGGGGTGGGTCCTACGAGCAGTACTTC.

This clone came up once. The chain joins TRBV11-3 to TRBJ2-1; TRBD2 matches at 7 bases. The CDR3 consists of 17 residues. The junction had 13 bases not matched to a gene; V was cut back by 1 base and J by 7 bases. Germline values: CDR1 SGHNT, CDR2 YENEEA. The CDR3 region has the DNA TGTGCCAGCAGCTTAGGAAAAATGGTGGGAGGGGCGAATGAGCAGTTCTTC. Residues: CASSLGKMVGGANEQFF.

The chain couples TRBV13 to TRBJ2-3; possible D gene TRBD2, 6 bases. CDR1 PRHDT and CDR2 FYEKMQ come from the germline V gene (reference sequence). Deletions cut 2 bases from V and 6 bases from J, with 15 bases between. The CDR3 covers 15 residues. As DNA, the CDR3 is TGTGCCAGCAGCTTACCGGGACTCCGGACCGATACGCAGTATTTT. Translating it yields CASSLPGLRTDTQYF.

The V gene is TRBV6-5, the J gene TRBJ1-6; D gene ambiguous. V lost 3 bases to trimming and J lost 10 bases, with 16 bases between them. Germline values: CDR1 MNHEY, CDR2 SVGAGI. CDR3 length: 15 residues. The CDR3 loop is CASSYSTISLSPLHF. Here the CDR3 DNA reads TGTGCCAGCAGTTATTCGACTATATCCCTATCACCCCTCCACTTT.

This chain links TRBV7-6 with TRBJ1-6, with D tentatively TRBD1 (5 bases). Germline CDR1 reads SGHVS; CDR2 reads FNYEAQ. This CDR3 has 12 residues. V lost 1 base to trimming and J lost 12 bases, with 7 bases between them. CDR3 protein: CASSLVGGPLHF. The CDR3 DNA reads TGTGCCAGCAGCTTAGTGGGGGGACCCCTCCACTTT.

The V call is TRBV7-2, the J call TRBJ2-7; 11 nucleotides align to TRBD1. The CDR3 has 15 amino acids. V shed 1 base and J 6 bases; nucleotides not matched to a gene: 5. Germline CDR1 reads SGHTA; CDR2 reads FQGNSA. The CDR3 nucleotides read TGTGCCAGCAGCTTAGTTTCGGGGACAGGGGGCGAGCAGTACTTC. It encodes CASSLVSGTGGEQYF. Using reference TRBV7-2 and TRBJ2-7 for the parts outside the CDR3, the full variable domain is GAGVSQSPSNKVTEKGKDVELRCDPISGHTALYWYRQSLGQGLEFLIYFQGNSAPDKSGLPSDRFSAERTGGSVSTLTIQRTQQEDSAVYLCASSLVSGTGGEQYFGPGTRLTVT.

This rearrangement joins TRBV2 to TRBJ2-3; no reliable D call. Trimming cost V 8 bases and J 4 bases, with 16 bases left between them. The germline gives CDR1 SNHLY, CDR2 FYNNEI. This CDR3 has 14 amino acids. The CDR3 nucleotides read TGTGCCAGCGGTCTGCTTGAGGAGTCAGATACGCAGTATTTT. Its protein is CASGLLEESDTQYF.

The chain has TRBV5-6 and TRBJ2-7; D remains unclear. The CDR3 is 14 amino acids. V was pared by 0 bases and J by 0 bases, with 7 bases between. Germline V gene data show CDR1 as SGHDT and CDR2 as YYEEEE. This CDR3 is CASSLGTSSYEQYF. CDR3 in DNA: TGTGCCAGCAGCTTGGGCACGAGCTCCTACGAGCAGTACTTC.

The J gene is TRBJ2-2, the V gene TRBV29-1, with 8 bases matching TRBD1. V gave up 7 bases and J gave up 6 bases; unmatched junction bases: 4. Looked up from germline, CDR1 is SQVTM and CDR2 is ANQGSEA. This CDR3 spans 12 amino acids. The CDR3 sequence is CSADRAAGELFF. The CDR3 DNA sequence: TGCAGCGCGGACAGGGCGGCCGGGGAGCTGTTTTTT.

This clone was seen only a few times. The chain carries TRBV7-8 and TRBJ1-6; tentative D call: TRBD1 (5 bases). The CDR3 is 17 residues long. Trimming left V 5 bases short and J 3 bases short, with 17 bases between. Germline loops: CDR1 SGHVS, CDR2 FQNEAQ. CDR3 in amino acids: CASSGRGQGLYNSPLHF. The CDR3 DNA is TGTGCCAGCAGCGGGCGTGGGCAGGGCCTCTATAATTCACCCCTCCACTTT.

The rearrangement links TRBV2 to TRBJ1-3; the match to TRBD1 covers 7 bases. The CDR3 consists of 13 residues. Germline V lookup: CDR1 SNHLY, CDR2 FYNNEI. V was pared by 9 bases and J by 6 bases, with 8 bases of the junction left unmatched. The CDR3 region is CASTGQTQNTIYF. Here the CDR3 DNA reads TGTGCCAGTACGGGACAGACGCAAAACACCATATATTTT.

The rearrangement joins TRBV2 to TRBJ1-4; D is ambiguous. The CDR3 loop spans 13 amino acids. CDR1 and CDR2 (germline): SNHLY, FYNNEI. Trimming cost V 10 bases and J 4 bases, with 13 bases left between them. The CDR3 DNA sequence: TGTGCCACCGGCGGGGATGGTAATGAAAAACTGTTTTTT. As protein: CATGGDGNEKLFF.

V gene TRBV5-1 combines with J gene TRBJ2-1; D perhaps matches TRBD1 (6 bases). V shed 4 bases and J shed 4 bases, with 15 bases lying between them. This CDR3 has 15 amino acids. Germline V gives CDR1 SGHRS, CDR2 YFSETQ. The CDR3 is CASSADSYLYNEQFF. In nucleotides, the CDR3 is TGCGCCAGCAGCGCGGACAGCTACCTTTACAATGAGCAGTTCTTC.

J is TRBJ2-7 and V is TRBV7-2; D is ambiguous. The germline V gene encodes CDR1 SGHTA and CDR2 FQGNSA. This CDR3 comprises 12 residues. Trimming pared 3 bases from V and 2 bases from J, leaving 5 bases between. CDR3 bases: TGTGCCAGCAGCTTTTCTACCTACGAGCAGTACTTC. Encoded protein: CASSFSTYEQYF.

In its sample, this clone was seen a few times. This rearrangement joins TRBV6-5 to TRBJ2-7; 10 nucleotides agree with TRBD2. Per germline, CDR1 MNHEY and CDR2 SVGAGI. The CDR3 totals 15 residues. J was trimmed by 5 bases and V by 0 bases; bases with no gene match: 4. This CDR3 is CASSYSIAGGHEQYF. In DNA form, the CDR3 reads TGTGCCAGCAGTTACTCCATAGCGGGAGGCCACGAGCAGTACTTC.

V gene TRBV6-5 combines with J gene TRBJ1-1; the match to TRBD1 covers 12 bases. V lost 4 bases to trimming and J lost 4 bases; unmatched junction nucleotides: 7. From germline, CDR1 is MNHEY and CDR2 SVGAGI. The CDR3 loop spans 16 amino acids. DNA for the CDR3: TGTGCCAGCAGTTCGCACCCGGGACAGGGGGCCACTGAAGCTTTCTTT. Translating it yields CASSSHPGQGATEAFF.

In its sample, this clone was seen once. The gene calls are TRBV5-1 and TRBJ2-1, with TRBD2 matching 11 bases. This CDR3 has 16 residues. Looked up from germline, CDR1 is SGHRS and CDR2 is YFSETQ. The J segment lost 6 bases and the V segment lost 0 bases, leaving 5 bases of the junction unmatched. For the CDR3, the DNA is TGCGCCAGCAGCTTGGGTAGCGGGAGGGCGATCAATGAGCAGTTCTTC. Protein: CASSLGSGRAINEQFF.

The chain couples TRBV7-2 to TRBJ2-7, with TRBD1 identical over 10 bases. Germline CDR1 SGHTA, CDR2 FQGNSA. This CDR3 region has 17 residues. J lost 2 bases, V lost 8 bases, and 15 bases had no gene match. The CDR3 nucleotides read TGTGCCAGCGGAGAGCAGTCCTCGGGACAGGGGACCTACGAGCAGTACTTC. It translates to CASGEQSSGQGTYEQYF.

This clone was counted between two and nine times. The genes are TRBV10-3 and TRBJ2-1; a possible D gene is TRBD2 (5 bases). There are 16 residues in the CDR3. V lost 2 bases to trimming and J lost 5 bases, with 16 bases between them. Looked up from germline, CDR1 is ENHRY and CDR2 is SYGVKD. CDR3 sequence: CAISEALGPGDNEQFF. The CDR3 region has the DNA TGTGCCATCAGTGAGGCCCTCGGGCCCGGGGACAATGAGCAGTTCTTC.

The sample holds a few counts of this clone. The chain uses TRBV27 and TRBJ1-1; TRBD1 might be the D (5 bases). This CDR3 has 16 amino acids. The germline CDR1 and CDR2 sequences are MNHEY and SMNVEV (reference sequence). Trimming stripped 2 bases from V and 4 bases from J, with 17 bases between. The CDR3 DNA sequence: TGTGCCAGCAGTTTAATGTTTGCAGGGTTTGGCACTGAAGCTTTCTTT. As protein: CASSLMFAGFGTEAFF.